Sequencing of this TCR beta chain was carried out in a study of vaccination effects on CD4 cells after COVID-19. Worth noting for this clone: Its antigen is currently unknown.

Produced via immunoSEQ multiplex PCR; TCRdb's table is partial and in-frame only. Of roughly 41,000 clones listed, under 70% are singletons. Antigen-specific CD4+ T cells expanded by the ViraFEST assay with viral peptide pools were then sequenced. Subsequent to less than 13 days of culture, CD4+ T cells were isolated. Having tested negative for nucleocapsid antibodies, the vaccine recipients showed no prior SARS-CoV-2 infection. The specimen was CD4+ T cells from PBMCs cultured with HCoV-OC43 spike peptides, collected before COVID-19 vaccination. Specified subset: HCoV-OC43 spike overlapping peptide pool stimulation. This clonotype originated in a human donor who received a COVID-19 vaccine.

The CDR3 bases are TGTGCCAGCAGTTTTGGCGGTGGGCCTAATGAAAAACTGTTTTTT. This codes for CASSFGGGPNEKLFF. This chain connects TRBV6-5 to TRBJ1-4; D gene uncertain. The CDR3 has 15 residues. Germline CDR1 MNHEY, CDR2 SVGAGI. Deletions cut 4 bases from V and 3 bases from J, with 12 bases between.